The 7 T cell receptor beta chains below come from one sample, sequenced in a study of T cells after yellow fever vaccination (dated by TCRdb to the late 2010s). The intended sense of this specimen's treatment or condition label: live attenuated yellow fever vaccine strain. Library creation used 5' RACE. Sequencing relied on an Illumina NovaSeq 6000. The public reads were quality trimmed at Q25 with fastp and then assembled into clones with MiXCR by TCRdb, keeping productive beta chains. A single entry per CDR3 protein holds the most common genes and DNA from its merged rows. This sample has some 420,000 distinct CDR3 sequences in its table, and under 20% of those were observed once. Roughly a sixth of the sample lies in the top ten. The input for sequencing was PBMCs, taken before the yellow fever booster vaccination. These receptors originate from a man younger than 35 who received the YFV17D yellow fever vaccine.

Only a few counts were recorded for this clonotype. The chain carries TRBV7-9 and TRBJ2-3; D may be TRBD2 (6 bases). V was clipped by 5 bases and J by 1 base, with 16 bases between them. This CDR3 is built from 16 residues. From germline, CDR1 is SEHNR and CDR2 FQNEAQ (reference sequence). The CDR3 nucleotides are TGTGCCAGCAGCCTAATCCTCGGGGGAGGCACAGATACGCAGTATTTT. The encoded protein is CASSLILGGGTDTQYF.

CDR3 bases: TGCAGTGCCACCGGGACTAGCGGGGGGAGCTCCTACAATGAGCAGTTCTTC. Translated, it gives CSATGTSGGSSYNEQFF. The J gene is TRBJ2-1, the V gene TRBV20-1; TRBD2 matches 15 bases. J gave up 0 bases and V 6 bases, and 6 bases lay outside the gene matches. The CDR3 contains 17 residues. Germline V CDR1 and CDR2: DFQATT, SNEGSKA (reference sequence).

V and J are TRBV6-1 and TRBJ1-2; 8 bases are a match to TRBD1. CDR3 size: 13 residues. Per germline, CDR1 MNHNS and CDR2 SASEGT. Unmatched junction bases numbered 7, after V lost 6 bases and J lost 7 bases. CDR3 residues: CASRVDRGGGYTF. CDR3 DNA sequence: TGTGCCAGCAGAGTTGACAGGGGTGGTGGCTACACCTTC.

The gene calls are TRBV3-1 and TRBJ1-2; D might be TRBD1 (5 bases). The CDR3 consists of 13 residues. Trimming left V 6 bases short and J 4 bases short, with 12 bases between. The V gene's germline CDR1 is LGHDT and CDR2 YNNKEL (reference sequence). CDR3 bases: TGTGCCAGCAGGGAACCAGGGTCCTATGGCTACACCTTC. It encodes CASREPGSYGYTF.

As regards this clonotype: The germline gene is not matched at one end of the junction; a read error may be the cause. This sequence joins TRBV7-7 and TRBJ1-2; D possibly corresponds to TRBD1 (6 bases). This CDR3 has 17 residues. The V gene's germline CDR1 is SSHAT and CDR2 FNYEAQ (reference sequence). CDR3 bases: TGTGCTAGCAGCCCACTACCCATCGGACAGCCTTTCTGCGGCTACACCTTC. It encodes CASSPLPIGQPFCGYTF.

V usage is TRBV7-8 and J usage is TRBJ2-3; the D is unclear. The end of the DNA is better explained by TRBJ1-5, so the J call may be wrong. The CDR3 runs to 18 residues. Germline V CDR1 and CDR2: SGHVS, FQNEAQ. This CDR3 is CASSTRLAGSAGTDTQHF. CDR3 bases: TGTGCCAGCAGCACCCGACTAGCGGGCTCGGCTGGCACAGATACGCAGCATTTT.

The chain is built from TRBV5-1 and TRBJ2-1; 12 bases line up with TRBD2. The CDR3 consists of 15 residues. V lost 2 bases to trimming and J lost 5 bases; unmatched junction nucleotides: 2. Germline CDR1 SGHRS, CDR2 YFSETQ. The CDR3 reads CASSFGLAGNNEQFF. For the CDR3, the DNA is TGCGCCAGCAGCTTCGGACTAGCGGGGAACAATGAGCAGTTCTTC.